Described below is a single T cell receptor (beta chain) sequence and its context. The data were taken from a study of blood T cell repertoires in COVID-19. As for the study in general: The cDNA or gDNA used as material had been derived from T cells, B-cell-depleted T cells, or PBMCs.

This CDR3 has 12 residues. The V end lost 5 bases, the J end lost 9 bases, and 8 bases lay between the germline ends. Germline V gives CDR1 PRHDT, CDR2 FYEKMQ (reference sequence). Authors' processing steps: Counts of nucleated cells, estimated from reference gene primer amplification, were obtained. Clones were read by immunoSEQ multiplex PCR, and TCRdb kept only the in-frame ones, dropping some. The DNA was the basis for D and trimming; V, J and clone size are from that table. The table shows about 300,000 clones, with approximately 88% occurring only once. Sequencing was performed on peripheral blood. The TCR sequence derives from a woman aged 25 to 45 with COVID-19, enrolled during active disease. The chain carries TRBV13 and TRBJ1-6; the D is unclear. CDR3 DNA sequence: TGTGCCAGCAGCGGCAGATTTTCACCCCTCCACTTT. Its translation is CASSGRFSPLHF.